The 2 T cell receptor beta chains reported below all come from one sample, sequenced in a study of shared clonotypes between healthy human individuals. TCRdb's copy holds only in-frame clones and misses some; the assay was immunoSEQ multiplex PCR. The repertoire includes approximately 2.3 million clones, roughly 93% of them detected once, and about 0.41% sits in the top ten. Sequences were obtained from naive CD4+ T cells from PBMCs. Subset reported: CD45RA+ positively selected. These receptors were obtained from a man younger than 30 in good health. Some clones in this sample may be carry-over from other donors' samples.

As for this clone: This specimen includes other DNA sequences encoding the same CDR3. The V call is TRBV28, the J call TRBJ1-2; D is possibly TRBD1 (5 bases). CDR1 MDHEN and CDR2 SYDVKM come from the germline V gene. The CDR3 runs 14 residues. Trimming took off 5 bases at V and 5 bases at J, with 15 bases between the two ends. The CDR3 region is CASSPPGGGYGYTF. CDR3 DNA: TGTGCCAGCAGTCCCCCCGGGGGTGGATATGGCTACACCTTC.

This chain connects TRBV20-1 to TRBJ2-1; D is ambiguous. CDR1 and CDR2 from the germline V gene are DFQATT and SNEGSKA (reference sequence). Trimming cost V 6 bases and J 6 bases, with 9 bases left between them. The CDR3 runs 11 residues. The CDR3 loop reads CSALYGNEQFF. CDR3 in DNA: TGCAGTGCGTTATACGGCAATGAGCAGTTCTTC.